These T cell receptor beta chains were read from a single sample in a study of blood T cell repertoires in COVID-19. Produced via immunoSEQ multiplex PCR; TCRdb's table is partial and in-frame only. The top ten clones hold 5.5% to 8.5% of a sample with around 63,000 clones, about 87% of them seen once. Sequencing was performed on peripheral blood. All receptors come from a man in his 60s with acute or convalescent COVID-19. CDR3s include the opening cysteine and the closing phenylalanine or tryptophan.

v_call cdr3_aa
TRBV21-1 CASSSSGTGGPEAFF
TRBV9 CASSPARGFTGELFF
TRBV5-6 CASSFQGQGPNQPQHF
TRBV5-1 CASSPTTANTGELFF
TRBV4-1 CASSQDRTESDGYTF
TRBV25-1 CASNPGASYNSPLHF
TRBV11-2 CASSLFGDKLYNEQFF
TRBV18 CASSLNRGLNYGYTF
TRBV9 CASSARQGWQQETQYF
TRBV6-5 CASRAGTGNSPLHF
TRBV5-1 CASSSLDRGEQYF
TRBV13 CASSLGQGWSYGYTF
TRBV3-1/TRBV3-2 CASSQRAGGPDTQYF
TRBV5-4 CASSFQGGGDTQYF
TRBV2 CASSRNRGDEKLFF
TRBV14 CASRAGLTTGELFF
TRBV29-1 CSVGGVKDYGYTF
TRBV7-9 CASSMTGALYEQYF